A selection of T cell receptor beta chains follows, all from one sample in a study of T cell repertoires in cytomegalovirus infection. TCRdb analysed the reads with MiXCR anew, one entry per CDR3 protein. The data show roughly 250,000 distinct CDR3 sequences, over 9% seen once. Material for sequencing was PBMCs. The receptors here all came from a human donor in good health (CMV status not recorded). Some clones in this sample may be carry-over from other donors' samples. Both conserved end residues are part of each CDR3. The D gene is left open where the match is weak. Clone size is not always given. Where it is, it says once, few, many or a class for expanded clones.

v_gene	abundance	d_gene	j_gene	CDR3nt	CDR3aa
TRBV18	many	-	TRBJ2-1	TGTGCCAGCTCACCCTACTCGCGGAATGAGCAGTTCTTC	CASSPYSRNEQFF
TRBV7-2	many	-	TRBJ2-7	TGTGCCAGCAGCTTAGAGAACGACCCCTACGAGCAGTACTTC	CASSLENDPYEQYF
TRBV29-1	-	TRBD2	TRBJ2-1	TGCAGCGCCGGGACTAGATGGGATGAGCAGTTCTTC	CSAGTRWDEQFF
TRBV7-2	many	TRBD2	TRBJ2-1	TGTGCCAGCAGCTTAAGGGGCCTAGCGGGATCCTACAATGAGCAGTTCTTC	CASSLRGLAGSYNEQFF
TRBV7-3	-	-	TRBJ2-2	TGTGCCAGCAGAATTACCGCGAACACCGGGGAGCTGTTTTTT	CASRITANTGELFF
TRBV5-1	many	-	TRBJ2-6	TGCGCCAGCAGCCTCCGTTCGGGGGACTCTGGGGCCAACGTCCTGACTTTC	CASSLRSGDSGANVLTF
TRBV20-1	-	TRBD1	TRBJ1-2	TGCAGTGCTCCGGGGACAGATCCTAACTATGGCTACACCTTC	CSAPGTDPNYGYTF
TRBV7-9	many	-	TRBJ2-7	TGTGCCAGCAGCCCCCTAGTAAAGTACGAGCAGTACTTC	CASSPLVKYEQYF
TRBV20-1	few	-	TRBJ1-5	TGCAGTGCTAGACCCCTCCCCCCGGGACCGTCGTCCAATCAGCCCCAGCATTTT	CSARPLPPGPSSNQPQHF
TRBV6-6	-	TRBD1	TRBJ2-3	TGTGCCAGCAACCCCCAGGGGGCAGGGGGCTGGGATACGCAGTATTTT	CASNPQGAGGWDTQYF
TRBV25-1	many	-	TRBJ2-1	TGTGCCAGCAGTGAATTTCGAAATGAGCAGTTCTTC	CASSEFRNEQFF
TRBV4-2	-	TRBD1	TRBJ1-2	TGTGCCAGCAGCCAAGAAAGGGGATACCAGACAGGGAAGAGCTATGGCTACACCTTC	CASSQERGYQTGKSYGYTF
TRBV19	many	TRBD2	TRBJ2-1	TGTGCCAGTAGTGGTCTAGCGGGGGCGAATGAGCAGTTCTTC	CASSGLAGANEQFF
TRBV7-8	many	TRBD1	TRBJ1-1	TGTGCCAGCAGCCGAGTTCAGGGACAGGGGACTGAAGCTTTCTTT	CASSRVQGQGTEAFF
TRBV3-1	-	-	TRBJ2-1	TGTGCCAGCAGCCAAGAGCCCAGCTCCTACAATGAGCAGTTCTTC	CASSQEPSSYNEQFF
TRBV19	-	TRBD1	TRBJ2-1	TGTGCCAGTAGCCCGACAGGGGAGGACTACTACAATGAGCAGTTCTTC	CASSPTGEDYYNEQFF
TRBV7-9	many	TRBD1	TRBJ2-5	TGTGCCAGCAACCAGGGGGCTGCGGAGACCCAGTACTTC	CASNQGAAETQYF
TRBV20-1	-	TRBD2	TRBJ2-3	TGCAGTGCTAGCGTTCCTAGCGGGAGAGCAGATACGCAGTATTTT	CSASVPSGRADTQYF
TRBV6-2/TRBV6-3	many	TRBD1	TRBJ2-3	TGTGCCAGCAGTCGCCGTTCCGGACCGGGACAGGCCTTTACGCAGTATTTT	CASSRRSGPGQAFTQYF
TRBV20-1	-	TRBD1	TRBJ1-1	TGCAGTGCTCCGGGCGACAGGGGAACTGAAGCTTTCTTT	CSAPGDRGTEAFF
TRBV28	few	-	TRBJ1-2	TGTGCCAGCAGTTTCGGAAAGGATAACTATGGCTACACCTTC	CASSFGKDNYGYTF